This entry concerns a single T cell receptor beta chain. The antigen this receptor binds is unknown. No base qualities exist here, and no much larger clone lies one base off it. According to the study, the label for this sample's time point signals: progressive disease on ibrutinib. About 2 micrograms of genomic DNA were extracted from cryopreserved PBMCs for TCR beta library preparation. Longitudinal blood samples from CLL patients on ibrutinib monotherapy underwent high-throughput TCR beta sequencing. The patients took part in an open-label, single-center phase 2 trial of ibrutinib monotherapy. The sample originates from a study of cytotoxic CD8 clonotypes in ibrutinib-treated CLL (dated by TCRdb to about 2021). As for the study more broadly: The cohort was composed of about 10 relapsed/refractory and approximately 14 treatment-naive patients; IGHV unmutated status was identified in approximately 17 patients. Partial responses were observed in roughly 24 patients and complete responses in 2; after a median follow-up of around 68 months, remission was maintained in roughly 14 patients and progression was observed in about twelve. Samples at response were collected after a median of 12 months of treatment, with a range of roughly 6 to 36 months. Samples averaged about 260,000 productive templates and some 96,000 productive rearrangements. Longitudinal samples were available for about 30% of the 86 trial participants. Cryopreserved peripheral blood mononuclear cells were collected before treatment, at response, and at either disease progression or sustained remission. All remission and progressive disease samples were collected while patients were still receiving ibrutinib.

The germline V gene (reference sequence) gives CDR1 as GTSNPN and CDR2 as SVGIG. From V the trimming removes 4 bases and from J it removes 0 bases, while the gene matches leave 10 bases of the junction unaccounted for. From the cysteine up to the phenylalanine, the CDR3 has a length of 17 residues. Only CDR3 DNA is held: 51 bases, read in frame from base 1. Study-level results and caveats: Sustained-remission and progressing patients did not have matched sampling times, and lymph node repertoires were not examined. Public clonotypes were found to be uncommon and were observed to contract or remain stable during treatment; the increase in clonality was shown to reflect expansion of private clonotypes at ibrutinib response. An increase in clonality was observed at ibrutinib response, with clonality remaining stable during sustained remission and falling back toward baseline at progression. Baseline clonality was found to be higher than that of age-matched healthy donors and was strongly correlated with circulating CD8+ T-cell counts.

Each clonotype received, on average, about 9.7x coverage in deep resolution sequencing performed on a MiSeq, where the target depth lay between 1 in 1 million and 1 in 200,000 T cells. TCR beta libraries were generated with the immunoSEQ hsTCRB Kit. In the original analysis: The data were analyzed with ImmunoSEQ Analyzer and ImmunoSEQ Data Assistant, and V, D and J gene assignments followed IMGT definitions. Clonality was computed as one minus normalized Shannon entropy of productive rearrangement frequencies, ranging from 0 to 1. Only overrepresented clonotypes making up at least 0.05% of the repertoire of each patient were included in the public clonotype analysis. Thirteen repertoires from age-matched healthy donors, obtained from immuneACCESS, served as clonality controls. This immuneACCESS table, as held by TCRdb, lists in-frame sequences with V and J called but not all clones. Of the missing ones, under half trace to an unresolved V gene in checked studies; the others have no known cause. V and J calls and clone size follow that table, whereas D and trimming were derived from the DNA. This sample has about 39,000 clones in its table, and approximately 67% of those were observed once. Of the sample, 6% to 8% falls within the top ten clones.

Specimen: PBMCs, collected at disease progression, from a patient treated with ibrutinib. The receptor comes from a human donor with chronic lymphocytic leukemia. Rearrangement joined TRBV30 to TRBJ2-2, with 8 bases matching TRBD2. In nucleotide form, the sequence is TGTGCCTGGATTCGAGGCCCGGGAGGGCCGAACACCGGGGAGCTGTTTTTT. This is translated as CAWIRGPGGPNTGELFF.